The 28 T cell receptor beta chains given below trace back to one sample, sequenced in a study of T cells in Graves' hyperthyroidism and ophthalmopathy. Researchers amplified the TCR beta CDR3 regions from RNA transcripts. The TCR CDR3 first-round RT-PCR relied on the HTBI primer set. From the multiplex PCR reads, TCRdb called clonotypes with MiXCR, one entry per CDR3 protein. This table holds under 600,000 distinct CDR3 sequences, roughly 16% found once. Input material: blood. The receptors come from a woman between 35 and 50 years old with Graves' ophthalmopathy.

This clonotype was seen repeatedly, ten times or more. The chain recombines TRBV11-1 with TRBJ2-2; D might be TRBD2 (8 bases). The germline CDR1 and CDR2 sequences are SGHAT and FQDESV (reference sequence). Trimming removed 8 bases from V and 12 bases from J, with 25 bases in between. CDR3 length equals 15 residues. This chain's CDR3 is CASSGGTSDRLKLFF. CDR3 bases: TGTGCCAGCTCAGGGGGGACTAGTGACAGGCTGAAGCTGTTTTTT.

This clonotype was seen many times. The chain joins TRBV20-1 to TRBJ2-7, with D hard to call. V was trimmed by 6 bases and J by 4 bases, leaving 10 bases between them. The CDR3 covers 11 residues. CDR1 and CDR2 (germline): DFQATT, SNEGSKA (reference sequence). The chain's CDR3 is CSAGPSYEQYF. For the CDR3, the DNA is TGCAGTGCGGGCCCCTCGTACGAGCAGTACTTC.

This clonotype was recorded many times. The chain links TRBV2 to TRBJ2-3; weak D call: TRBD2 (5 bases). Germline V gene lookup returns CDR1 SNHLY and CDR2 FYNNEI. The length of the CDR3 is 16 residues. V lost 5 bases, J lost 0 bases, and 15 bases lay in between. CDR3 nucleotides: TGTGCCAGCAGTAGACAAGCGGAGCTGAGCACAGATACGCAGTATTTT. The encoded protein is CASSRQAELSTDTQYF.

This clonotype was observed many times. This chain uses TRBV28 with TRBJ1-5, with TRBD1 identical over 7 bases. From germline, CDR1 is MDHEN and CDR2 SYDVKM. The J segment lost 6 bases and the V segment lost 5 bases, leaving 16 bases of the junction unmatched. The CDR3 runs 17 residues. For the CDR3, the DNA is TGTGCCAGCAGTCCAAAGGGGATAGGGGGCGCCGGTCAGCCCCAGCATTTT. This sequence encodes CASSPKGIGGAGQPQHF.

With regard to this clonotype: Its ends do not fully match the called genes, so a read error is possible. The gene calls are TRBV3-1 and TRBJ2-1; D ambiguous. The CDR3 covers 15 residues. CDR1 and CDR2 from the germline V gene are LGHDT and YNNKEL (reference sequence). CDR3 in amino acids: CAGSQLASSYNEQFF. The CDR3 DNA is TGTGCCGGCAGCCAACTGGCAAGCTCCTACAATGAGCAGTTCTTC.

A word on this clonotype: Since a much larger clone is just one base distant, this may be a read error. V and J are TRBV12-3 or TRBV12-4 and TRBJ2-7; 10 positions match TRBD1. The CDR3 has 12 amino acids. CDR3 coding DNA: TGTGCCGGCAGAAGACAGGGGGCTGAGCAGTACTTC. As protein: CAGRRQGAEQYF.

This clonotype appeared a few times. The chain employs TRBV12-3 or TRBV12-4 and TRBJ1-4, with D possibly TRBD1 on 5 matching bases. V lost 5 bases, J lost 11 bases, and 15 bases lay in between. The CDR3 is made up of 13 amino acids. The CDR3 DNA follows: TGTGCCAGCAGTCTCTACGGGGAGGGGAAACTGTTTTTT. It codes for CASSLYGEGKLFF.

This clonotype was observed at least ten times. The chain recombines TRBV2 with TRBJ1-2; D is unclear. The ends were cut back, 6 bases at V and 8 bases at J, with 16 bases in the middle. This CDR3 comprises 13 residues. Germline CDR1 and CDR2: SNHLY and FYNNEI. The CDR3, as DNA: TGTGCCAGCAGCCTAGACCCCCCAAGCGGCTACACCTTC. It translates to CASSLDPPSGYTF.

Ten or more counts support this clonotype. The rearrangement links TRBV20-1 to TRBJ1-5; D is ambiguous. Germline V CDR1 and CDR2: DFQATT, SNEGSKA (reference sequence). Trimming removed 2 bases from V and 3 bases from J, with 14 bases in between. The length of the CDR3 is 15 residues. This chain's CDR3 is CSARSQTVYNQPQHF. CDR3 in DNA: TGCAGTGCTAGATCCCAGACTGTGTACAATCAGCCCCAGCATTTT.

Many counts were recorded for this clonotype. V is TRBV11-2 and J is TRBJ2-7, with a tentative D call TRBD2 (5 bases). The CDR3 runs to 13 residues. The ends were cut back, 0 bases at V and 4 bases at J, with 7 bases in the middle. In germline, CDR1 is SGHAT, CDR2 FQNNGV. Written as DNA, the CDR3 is TGTGCCAGCAGCTTAGATCCGGGATACGAGCAGTACTTC. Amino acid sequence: CASSLDPGYEQYF.

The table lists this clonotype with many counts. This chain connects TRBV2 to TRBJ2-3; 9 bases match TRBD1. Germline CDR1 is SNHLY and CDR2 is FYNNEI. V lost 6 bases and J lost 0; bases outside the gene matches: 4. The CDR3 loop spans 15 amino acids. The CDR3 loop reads CASRSGQGSTDTQYF. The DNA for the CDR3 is TGTGCCAGCAGATCGGGACAGGGTAGCACAGATACGCAGTATTTT. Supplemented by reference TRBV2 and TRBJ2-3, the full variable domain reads EPEVTQTPSHQVTQMGQEVILRCVPISNHLYFYWYRQILGQKVEFLVSFYNNEISEKSEIFDDQFSVERPDGSNFTLKIRSTKLEDSAMYFCASRSGQGSTDTQYFGPGTRLTVL.

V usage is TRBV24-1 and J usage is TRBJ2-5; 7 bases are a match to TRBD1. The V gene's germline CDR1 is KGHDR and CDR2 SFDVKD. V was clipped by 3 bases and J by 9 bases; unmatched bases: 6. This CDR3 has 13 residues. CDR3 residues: CATSDRQGWAQYF. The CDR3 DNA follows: TGTGCCACCAGTGATCGACAGGGTTGGGCCCAGTACTTC.

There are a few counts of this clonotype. CDR3 sequence: CASSLRLPARPGQETQYF. The CDR3, as DNA: TGTGCCAGCAGTTTGAGGTTGCCTGCGCGGCCCGGCCAAGAGACCCAGTACTTC. This chain connects TRBV27 to TRBJ2-5; D is uncertain. The CDR3 totals 18 residues. Trimming shortened V by 3 bases and J by 1 base, and 21 bases separated the two germline ends. The germline CDR1 and CDR2 sequences are MNHEY and SMNVEV (reference sequence).

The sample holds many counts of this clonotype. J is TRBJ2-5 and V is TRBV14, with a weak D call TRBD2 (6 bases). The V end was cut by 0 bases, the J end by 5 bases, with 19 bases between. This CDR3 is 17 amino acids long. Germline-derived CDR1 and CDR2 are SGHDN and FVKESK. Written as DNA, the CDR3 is TGTGCCAGCAGCCAAGATCTTTATGGTGATGGAGGGGAGACCCAGTACTTC. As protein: CASSQDLYGDGGETQYF.

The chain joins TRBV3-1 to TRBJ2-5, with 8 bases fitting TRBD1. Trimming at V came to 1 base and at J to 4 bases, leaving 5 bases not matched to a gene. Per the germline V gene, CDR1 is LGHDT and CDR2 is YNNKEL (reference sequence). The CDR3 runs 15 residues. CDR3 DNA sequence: TGTGCCAGCAGCCAAGCCGGGACAGGAGGAGAGACCCAGTACTTC. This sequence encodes CASSQAGTGGETQYF.

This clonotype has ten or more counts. The CDR3 bases are TGTGCCAGCAGCTTAGTTGGGACACCTAGCACAGATACGCAGTATTTT. Translation gives CASSLVGTPSTDTQYF. The chain combines TRBV11-2 with TRBJ2-3, with TRBD1 as a possible D gene (6 bases). The germline V and J ends were trimmed by 1 base and 0 bases, with 11 bases remaining between them. CDR1 is SGHAT and CDR2 is FQNNGV in the germline V gene. The CDR3 sequence is 16 residues long.

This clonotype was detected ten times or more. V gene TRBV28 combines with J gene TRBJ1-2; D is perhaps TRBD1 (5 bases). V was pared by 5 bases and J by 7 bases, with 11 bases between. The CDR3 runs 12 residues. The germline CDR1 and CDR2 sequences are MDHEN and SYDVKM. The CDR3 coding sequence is TGTGCCAGCAGTCTCAGGACAAGTGGCTACACCTTC. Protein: CASSLRTSGYTF.

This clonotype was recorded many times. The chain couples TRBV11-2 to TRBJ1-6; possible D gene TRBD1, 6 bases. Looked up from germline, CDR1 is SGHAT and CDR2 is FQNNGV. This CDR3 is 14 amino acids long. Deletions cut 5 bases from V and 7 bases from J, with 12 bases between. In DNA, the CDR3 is TGTGCCAGCAGCATATCCGGGACAAATTCACCCCTCCACTTT. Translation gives CASSISGTNSPLHF.

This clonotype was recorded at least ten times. The DNA for the CDR3 is TGCGCCAGCGAAGAGCGGGGGGACACAGATACGCAGTATTTT. This codes for CASEERGDTDTQYF. The rearrangement links TRBV5-1 to TRBJ2-3; 9 bases align to TRBD2. Trimming at V came to 7 bases and at J to 2 bases, leaving 5 bases not matched to a gene. The germline gives CDR1 SGHRS, CDR2 YFSETQ. This CDR3 contains 14 residues.

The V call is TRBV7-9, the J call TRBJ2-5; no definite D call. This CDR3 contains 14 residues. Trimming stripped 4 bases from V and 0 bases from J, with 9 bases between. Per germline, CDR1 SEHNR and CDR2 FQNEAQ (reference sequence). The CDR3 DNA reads TGTGCCAGCAGCTCCACATGGTACCAAGAGACCCAGTACTTC. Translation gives CASSSTWYQETQYF.

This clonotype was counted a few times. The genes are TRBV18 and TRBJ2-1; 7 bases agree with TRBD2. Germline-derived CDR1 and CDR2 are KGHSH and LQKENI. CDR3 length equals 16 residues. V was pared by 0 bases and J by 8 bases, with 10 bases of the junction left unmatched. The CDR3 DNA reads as TGTGCCAGCTCACCACCTTTGGCGGGGGAAATCTATGAGCAGTTCTTC. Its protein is CASSPPLAGEIYEQFF.

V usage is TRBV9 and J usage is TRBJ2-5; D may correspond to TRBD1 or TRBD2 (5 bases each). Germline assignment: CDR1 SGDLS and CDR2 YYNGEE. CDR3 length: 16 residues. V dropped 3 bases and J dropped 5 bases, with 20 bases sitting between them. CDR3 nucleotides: TGTGCCAGCAGCGCGACTGTGGGGCTGCCGGGGGAGACCCAGTACTTC. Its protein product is CASSATVGLPGETQYF.

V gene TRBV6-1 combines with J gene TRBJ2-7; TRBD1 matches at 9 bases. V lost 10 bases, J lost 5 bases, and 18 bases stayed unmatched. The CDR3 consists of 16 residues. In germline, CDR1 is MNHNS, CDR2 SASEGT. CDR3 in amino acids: CATALRPGTGKHEQYF. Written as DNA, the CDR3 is TGTGCCACCGCACTTCGTCCCGGGACAGGGAAGCACGAGCAGTACTTC.

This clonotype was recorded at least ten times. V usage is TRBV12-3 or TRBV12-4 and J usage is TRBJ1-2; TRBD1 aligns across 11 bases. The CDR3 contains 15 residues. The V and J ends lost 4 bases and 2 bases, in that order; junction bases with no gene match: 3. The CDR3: CASSYRDRGNYGYTF. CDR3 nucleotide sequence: TGTGCCAGCAGTTACCGGGACAGGGGGAACTATGGCTACACCTTC.

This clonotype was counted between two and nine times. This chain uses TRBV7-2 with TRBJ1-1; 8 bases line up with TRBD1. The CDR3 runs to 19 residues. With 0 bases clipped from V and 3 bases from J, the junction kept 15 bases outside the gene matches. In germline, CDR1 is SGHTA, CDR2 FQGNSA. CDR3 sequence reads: CASSLAYPKAGGRDTEAFF. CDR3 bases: TGTGCCAGCAGCTTAGCGTACCCGAAGGCAGGGGGCAGGGACACTGAAGCTTTCTTT.

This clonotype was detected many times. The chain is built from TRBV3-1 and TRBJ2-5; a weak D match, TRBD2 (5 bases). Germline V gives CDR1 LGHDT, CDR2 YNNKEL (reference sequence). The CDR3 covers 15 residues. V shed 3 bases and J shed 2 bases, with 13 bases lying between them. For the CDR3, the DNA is TGTGCCAGCAGCCAGGGTCCGGGAAGGCAAGAGACCCAGTACTTC. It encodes CASSQGPGRQETQYF.

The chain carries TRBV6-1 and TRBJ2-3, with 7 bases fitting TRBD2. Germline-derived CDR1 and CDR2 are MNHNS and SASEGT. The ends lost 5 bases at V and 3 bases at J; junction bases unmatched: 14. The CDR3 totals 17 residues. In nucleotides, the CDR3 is TGTGCCAGCAGTCCCGGAGTCGGGAGGCGTCGTACAGATACGCAGTATTTT. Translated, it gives CASSPGVGRRRTDTQYF.

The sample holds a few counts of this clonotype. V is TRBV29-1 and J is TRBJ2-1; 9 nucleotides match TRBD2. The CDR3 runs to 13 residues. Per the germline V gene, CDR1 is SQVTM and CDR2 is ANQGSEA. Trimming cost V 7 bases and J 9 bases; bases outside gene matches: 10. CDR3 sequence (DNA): TGCAGCGCGATTCCGGGACTAGCAAGTGAGCAGTTCTTC. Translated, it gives CSAIPGLASEQFF.